This record covers a single T cell receptor beta chain. These data are taken from a study of blood T cell repertoires in COVID-19. Clones were read by immunoSEQ multiplex PCR, and TCRdb kept only the in-frame ones, dropping some. Found here are about 500,000 clones, about 85% of them singletons; the top ten hold under 0.85%. Germline-derived CDR1 and CDR2 are SGHDT and YYEEEE. The ends lost 5 bases at V and 5 bases at J; junction bases unmatched: 7. This CDR3 has 14 residues. Before being deemed recovered, Cohort 3 donors had two negative PCRs, clearance, or symptom resolution. This receptor was taken from a woman under 30 who had recovered from COVID-19. Sequencing input: PBMCs or T cells enriched from blood (not recorded which). This chain connects TRBV5-6 to TRBJ2-7; 10 nucleotides match TRBD1. This CDR3 is CASRYRDRGDEQYF. The CDR3 region has the DNA TGTGCCAGCAGATACCGGGACAGGGGAGACGAGCAGTACTTC.